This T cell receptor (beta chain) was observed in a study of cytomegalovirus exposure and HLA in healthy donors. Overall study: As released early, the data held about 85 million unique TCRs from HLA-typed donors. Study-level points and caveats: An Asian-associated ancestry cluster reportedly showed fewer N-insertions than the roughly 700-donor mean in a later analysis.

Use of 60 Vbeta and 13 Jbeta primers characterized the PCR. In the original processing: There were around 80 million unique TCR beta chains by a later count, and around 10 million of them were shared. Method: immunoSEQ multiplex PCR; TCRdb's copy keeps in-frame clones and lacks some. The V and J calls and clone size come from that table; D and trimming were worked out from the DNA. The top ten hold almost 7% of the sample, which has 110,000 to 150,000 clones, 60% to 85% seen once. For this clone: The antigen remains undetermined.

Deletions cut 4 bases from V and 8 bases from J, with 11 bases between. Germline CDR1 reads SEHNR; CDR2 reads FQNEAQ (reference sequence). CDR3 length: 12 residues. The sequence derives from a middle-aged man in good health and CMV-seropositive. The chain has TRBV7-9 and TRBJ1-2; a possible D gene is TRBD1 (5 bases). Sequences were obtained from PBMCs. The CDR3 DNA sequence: TGTGCCAGCAGCTCCCAGACAGTCGGCTACACCTTC. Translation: CASSSQTVGYTF.